The rows below give T cell receptor beta chains drawn from one sample of a study of cytomegalovirus exposure and HLA in healthy donors. Libraries were prepared by immunoSEQ multiplex PCR; TCRdb keeps only in-frame clonotypes and omits some of them. In the table there are fewer than 150,000 clones, around 73% of which are singletons. Source material: PBMCs. All receptors come from a man aged 45-60 years in good health and CMV-seronegative. CDR3s include the opening cysteine and the closing phenylalanine or tryptophan. A D gene is named only where the DNA matches it firmly. Only some rows state a clone size, as once, few, many or a class for expanded clones.

clone_size	cdr3_length	j_call	v_call	d_call	cdr3_aa	cdr3_nt
.	13	TRBJ1-1	TRBV7-8	.	CASSSPGNTEAFF	TGTGCCAGCAGCTCACCAGGGAACACTGAAGCTTTCTTT
.	16	TRBJ2-1	TRBV11-2	TRBD2	CASSSLKRLAENEQFF	TGTGCCAGCAGTTCACTCAAGAGACTAGCTGAGAATGAGCAGTTCTTC
.	15	TRBJ1-3	TRBV2	.	CASSEIWSSGNTIYF	TGTGCCAGCAGTGAAATCTGGAGCTCTGGAAACACCATATATTTT
.	16	TRBJ1-4	TRBV28	TRBD1	CASSPPTGAPVVKLFF	TGTGCCAGCAGTCCCCCAACAGGGGCCCCGGTAGTTAAACTGTTTTTT
.	14	TRBJ2-7	TRBV6-5	TRBD1	CASSFRGPSAEQYF	TGTGCCAGCAGTTTCAGGGGGCCCTCCGCCGAGCAGTACTTC
.	12	TRBJ1-5	TRBV10-3	.	CAVSDNNQPQHF	TGTGCCGTCAGTGATAACAATCAGCCCCAGCATTTT
.	14	TRBJ2-6	TRBV6-1	.	CASSDLWGVRVLTF	TGTGCCAGCAGTGATCTTTGGGGGGTCCGCGTCCTGACTTTC
.	14	TRBJ1-2	TRBV19	TRBD1	CASSAGQLLYGYTF	TGTGCCAGTAGCGCGGGACAGCTACTCTATGGCTACACCTTC
once	19	TRBJ2-1	TRBV14	TRBD2	CASSQLPGLAGGSYNEQFF	TGTGCCAGCAGCCAATTACCCGGTCTAGCGGGAGGCTCCTACAATGAGCAGTTCTTC
.	15	TRBJ2-5	TRBV18	TRBD1	CASSPTGGDGETQYF	TGTGCCAGCTCACCTACAGGGGGCGACGGGGAGACCCAGTACTTC
.	15	TRBJ2-2	TRBV5-1	.	CASSLGGLNTGELFF	TGCGCCAGCAGCTTGGGGGGACTGAACACCGGGGAGCTGTTTTTT
few	13	TRBJ1-1	TRBV6-6	TRBD1	CASTQGGNTEAFF	TGTGCCAGCACCCAGGGGGGAAACACTGAAGCTTTCTTT
.	16	TRBJ2-4	TRBV10-1	.	CASSENGSGGKNIQYF	TGCGCCAGCAGTGAGAACGGAAGCGGAGGCAAAAACATTCAGTACTTC
few	13	TRBJ2-2	TRBV7-9	TRBD2	CAGAGGNTGELFF	TGTGCCGGAGCGGGAGGGAATACCGGGGAGCTGTTTTTT
.	15	TRBJ2-5	TRBV6-1	TRBD1	CASSVGGQGPETQYF	TGTGCCAGCAGCGTTGGCGGACAGGGGCCAGAGACCCAGTACTTC
.	15	TRBJ2-2	TRBV7-2	TRBD1	CASSSSTGLTGELFF	TGTGCCAGCAGCTCCTCGACAGGGCTGACCGGGGAGCTGTTTTTT